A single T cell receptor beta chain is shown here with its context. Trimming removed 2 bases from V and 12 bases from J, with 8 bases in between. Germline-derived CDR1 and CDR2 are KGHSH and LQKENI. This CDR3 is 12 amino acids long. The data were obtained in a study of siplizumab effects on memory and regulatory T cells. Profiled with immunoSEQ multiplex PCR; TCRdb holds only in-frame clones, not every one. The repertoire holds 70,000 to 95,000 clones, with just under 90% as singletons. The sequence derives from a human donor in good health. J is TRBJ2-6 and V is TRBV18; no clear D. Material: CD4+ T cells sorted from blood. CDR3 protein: CASSPDPFVLTF. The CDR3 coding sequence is TGTGCCAGCTCACCAGACCCCTTCGTCCTGACTTTC.